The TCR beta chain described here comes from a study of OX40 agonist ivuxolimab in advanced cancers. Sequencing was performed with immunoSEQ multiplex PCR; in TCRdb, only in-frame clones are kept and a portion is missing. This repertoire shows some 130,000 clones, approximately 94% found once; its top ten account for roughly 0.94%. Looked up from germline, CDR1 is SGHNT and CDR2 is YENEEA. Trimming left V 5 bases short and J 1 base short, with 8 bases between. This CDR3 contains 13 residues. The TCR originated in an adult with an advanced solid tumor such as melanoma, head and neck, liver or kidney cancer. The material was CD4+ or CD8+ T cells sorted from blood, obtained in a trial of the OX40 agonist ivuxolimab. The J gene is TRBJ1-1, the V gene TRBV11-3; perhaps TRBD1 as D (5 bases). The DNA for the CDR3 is TGTGCCAGCAGCCGGGGGGGGAACACTGAAGCTTTCTTT. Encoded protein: CASSRGGNTEAFF. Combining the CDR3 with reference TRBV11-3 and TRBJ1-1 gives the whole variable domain EAGVVQSPRYKIIEKKQPVAFWCNPISGHNTLYWYLQNLGQGPELLIRYENEEAVDDSQLPKDRFSAERLKGVDSTLKIQPAELGDSAVYLCASSRGGNTEAFFGQGTRLTVV.